The TCR beta chain under discussion was sequenced for a study of cytomegalovirus exposure and HLA in healthy donors. Vbeta (60) and Jbeta (13) primers were used in the PCR. Method: immunoSEQ multiplex PCR; TCRdb's copy keeps in-frame clones and lacks some. Among approximately 160,000 clones listed, approximately 70% were seen once. Study observations and caveats: Another analysis was done later, and it associated 15,000 to 20,000 TCR beta sequences with HLA alleles at 0.05 false discovery rate. Reportedly, TCR beta sequences accurately predicted HLA-A and HLA-B alleles in most subjects.

This clone was counted only a few times. Its specificity is not known. Germline CDR1 reads SQVTM; CDR2 reads ANQGSEA. V shed 6 bases, J shed 4 bases, and the junction held 5 bases outside the gene matches. This CDR3 contains 12 residues. The V and J genes are TRBV29-1 and TRBJ2-5, with TRBD2 matching over 7 bases. The sequenced sample was PBMCs. The sequence came from a man aged 18 to 35 in good health and CMV-seropositive. CDR3 residues: CSVASGGETQYF. Written as DNA, the CDR3 is TGCAGCGTAGCTAGCGGCGGAGAGACCCAGTACTTC.